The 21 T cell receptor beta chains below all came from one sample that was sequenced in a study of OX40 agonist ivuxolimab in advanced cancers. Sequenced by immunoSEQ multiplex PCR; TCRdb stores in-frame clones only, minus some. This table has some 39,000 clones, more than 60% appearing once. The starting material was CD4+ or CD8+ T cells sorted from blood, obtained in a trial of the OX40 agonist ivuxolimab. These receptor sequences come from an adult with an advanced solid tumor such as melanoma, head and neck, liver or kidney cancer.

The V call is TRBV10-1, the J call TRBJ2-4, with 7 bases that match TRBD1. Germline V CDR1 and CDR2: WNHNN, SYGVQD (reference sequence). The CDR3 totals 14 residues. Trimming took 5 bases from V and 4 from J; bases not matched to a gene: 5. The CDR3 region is CASSMTGSKNIQYF. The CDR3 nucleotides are TGCGCCAGCAGTATGACAGGGAGTAAAAACATTCAGTACTTC.

The CDR3 loop is CASSPTVGTEAFF. CDR3 DNA sequence: TGTGCCAGCAGCCCGACCGTGGGCACTGAAGCTTTCTTT. The chain combines TRBV4-2 with TRBJ1-1; no clear D gene. CDR1 is LGHNA and CDR2 is YNFKEQ in the germline V gene. The V and J ends lost 4 bases and 4 bases respectively, with 10 bases between them. The CDR3 is 13 amino acids.

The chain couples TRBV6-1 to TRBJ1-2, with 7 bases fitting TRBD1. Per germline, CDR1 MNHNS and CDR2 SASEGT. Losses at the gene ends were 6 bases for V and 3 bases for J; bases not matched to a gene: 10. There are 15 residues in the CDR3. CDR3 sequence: CASRDRDRDYYGYTF. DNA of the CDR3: TGTGCCAGCAGAGACAGGGATAGGGACTACTATGGCTACACCTTC.

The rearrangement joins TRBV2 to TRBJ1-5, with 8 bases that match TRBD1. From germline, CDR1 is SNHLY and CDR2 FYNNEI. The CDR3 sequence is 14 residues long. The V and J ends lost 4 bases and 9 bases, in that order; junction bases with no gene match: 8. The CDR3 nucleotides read TGTGCCAGCAGTGGTGACAGGGGAGGAGGGCCCCAGCATTTT. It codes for CASSGDRGGGPQHF. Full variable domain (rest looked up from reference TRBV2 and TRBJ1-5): EPEVTQTPSHQVTQMGQEVILRCVPISNHLYFYWYRQILGQKVEFLVSFYNNEISEKSEIFDDQFSVERPDGSNFTLKIRSTKLEDSAMYFCASSGDRGGGPQHFGDGTRLSIL.

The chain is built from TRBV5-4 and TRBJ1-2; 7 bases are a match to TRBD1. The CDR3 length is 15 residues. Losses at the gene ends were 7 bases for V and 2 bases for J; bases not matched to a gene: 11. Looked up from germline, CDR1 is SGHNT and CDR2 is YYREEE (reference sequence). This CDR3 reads CASGRQGQANYGYTF. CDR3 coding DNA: TGTGCCAGCGGCCGTCAAGGACAGGCAAACTATGGCTACACCTTC.

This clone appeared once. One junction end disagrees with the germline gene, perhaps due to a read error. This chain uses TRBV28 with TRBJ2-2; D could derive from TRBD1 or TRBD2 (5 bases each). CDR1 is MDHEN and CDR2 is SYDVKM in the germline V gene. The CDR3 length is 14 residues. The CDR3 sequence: CASLRDQNSGELFF. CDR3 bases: TGTGCCAGCCTCCGGGACCAGAACTCCGGGGAGCTGTTTTTT. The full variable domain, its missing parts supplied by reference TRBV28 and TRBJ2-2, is DVKVTQSSRYLVKRTGEKVFLECVQDMDHENMFWYRQDPGLGLRLIYFSYDVKMKEKGDIPEGYSVSREKKERFSLILESASTNQTSMYLCASLRDQNSGELFFGEGSRLTVL.

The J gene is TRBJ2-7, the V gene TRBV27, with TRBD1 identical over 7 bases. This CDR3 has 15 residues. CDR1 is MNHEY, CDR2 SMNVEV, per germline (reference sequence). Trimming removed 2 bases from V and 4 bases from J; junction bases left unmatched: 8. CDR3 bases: TGTGCCAGCAGTTTAATAGAGGGGGCGTTGTACGAGCAGTACTTC. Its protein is CASSLIEGALYEQYF.

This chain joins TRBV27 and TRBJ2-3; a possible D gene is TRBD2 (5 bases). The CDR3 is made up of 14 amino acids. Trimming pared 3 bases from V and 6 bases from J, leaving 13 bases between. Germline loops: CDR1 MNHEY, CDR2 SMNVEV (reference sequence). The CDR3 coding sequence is TGTGCCAGCAGTTTCCCCGGGTGGAGGGATACGCAGTATTTT. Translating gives CASSFPGWRDTQYF.

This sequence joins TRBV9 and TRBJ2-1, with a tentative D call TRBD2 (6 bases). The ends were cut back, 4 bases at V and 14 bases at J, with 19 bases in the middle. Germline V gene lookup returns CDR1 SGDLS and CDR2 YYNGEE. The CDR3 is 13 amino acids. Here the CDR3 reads CASSPGGGWVEFF. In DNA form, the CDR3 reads TGTGCCAGCAGCCCCGGGGGAGGTTGGGTCGAGTTCTTC.

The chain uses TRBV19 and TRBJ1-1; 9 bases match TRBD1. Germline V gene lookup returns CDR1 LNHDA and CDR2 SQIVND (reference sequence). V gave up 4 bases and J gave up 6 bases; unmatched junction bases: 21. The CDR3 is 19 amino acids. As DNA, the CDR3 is TGTGCCAGTAGTACTCCATTCTTCCCGGGACAGGGATCGGTTCCTGAAGCTTTCTTT. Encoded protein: CASSTPFFPGQGSVPEAFF.

The CDR3 reads CASSLVRETEAFF. The DNA of the CDR3 is TGTGCCAGCAGCTTGGTACGGGAAACTGAAGCTTTCTTT. The rearrangement uses TRBV5-4 and TRBJ1-1; no clear D. CDR1 and CDR2 (germline): SGHNT, YYREEE (reference sequence). CDR3 length equals 13 residues. Trimming left V 0 bases short and J 5 bases short, with 8 bases between.

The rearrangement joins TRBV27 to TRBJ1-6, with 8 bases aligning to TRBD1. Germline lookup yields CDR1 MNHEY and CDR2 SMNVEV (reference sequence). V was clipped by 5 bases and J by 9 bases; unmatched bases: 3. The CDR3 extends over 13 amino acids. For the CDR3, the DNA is TGTGCCAGCAGTCAGGACAGGGTTTCACCCCTCCACTTT. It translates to CASSQDRVSPLHF.

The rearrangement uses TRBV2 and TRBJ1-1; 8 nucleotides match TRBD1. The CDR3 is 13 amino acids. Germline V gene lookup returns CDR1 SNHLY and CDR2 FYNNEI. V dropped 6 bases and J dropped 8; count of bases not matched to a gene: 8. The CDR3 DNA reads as TGTGCCAGCAGCCTCACAGGGGGAGCCGAAGCTTTCTTT. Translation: CASSLTGGAEAFF.

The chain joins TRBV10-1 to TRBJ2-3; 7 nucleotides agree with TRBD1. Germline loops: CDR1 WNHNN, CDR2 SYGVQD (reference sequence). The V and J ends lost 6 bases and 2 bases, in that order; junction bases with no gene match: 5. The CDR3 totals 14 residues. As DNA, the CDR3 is TGCGCCAGCAGCCGGGGACAGCCCACAGATACGCAGTATTTT. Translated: CASSRGQPTDTQYF.

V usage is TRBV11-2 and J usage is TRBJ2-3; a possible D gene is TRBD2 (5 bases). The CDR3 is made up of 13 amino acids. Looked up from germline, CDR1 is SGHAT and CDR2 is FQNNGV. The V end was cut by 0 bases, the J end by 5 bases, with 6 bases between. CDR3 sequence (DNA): TGTGCCAGCAGCTTAGATCGGGGAGATACGCAGTATTTT. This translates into CASSLDRGDTQYF.

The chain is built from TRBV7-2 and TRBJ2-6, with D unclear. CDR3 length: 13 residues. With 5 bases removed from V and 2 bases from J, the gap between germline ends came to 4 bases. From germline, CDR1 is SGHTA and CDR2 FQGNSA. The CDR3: CASSVTGANVLTF. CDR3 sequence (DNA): TGTGCCAGCAGCGTTACTGGGGCCAACGTCCTGACTTTC.

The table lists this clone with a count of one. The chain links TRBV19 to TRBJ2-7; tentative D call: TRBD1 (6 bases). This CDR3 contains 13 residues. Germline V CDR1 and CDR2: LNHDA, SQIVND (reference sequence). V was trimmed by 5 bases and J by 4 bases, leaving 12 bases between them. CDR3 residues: CASSEGTLYEQYF. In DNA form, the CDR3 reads TGTGCCAGTAGTGAAGGGACACTTTACGAGCAGTACTTC.

CDR3 DNA: TGCAGCGTCCCAGGGCCGGTAGGGGAGACCCAGTACTTC. Translating it yields CSVPGPVGETQYF. This sequence joins TRBV29-1 and TRBJ2-5, with D possibly TRBD1 on 5 matching bases. The CDR3 contains 13 residues. The ends were cut back, 6 bases at V and 5 bases at J, with 16 bases in the middle. Germline V lookup: CDR1 SQVTM, CDR2 ANQGSEA.

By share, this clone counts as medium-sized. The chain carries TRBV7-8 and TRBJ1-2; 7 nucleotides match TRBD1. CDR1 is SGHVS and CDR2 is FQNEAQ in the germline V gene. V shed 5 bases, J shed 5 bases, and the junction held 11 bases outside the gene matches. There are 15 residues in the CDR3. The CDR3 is CASSGGEGARYGYTF. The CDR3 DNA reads TGTGCCAGCAGCGGCGGGGAGGGGGCAAGGTATGGCTACACCTTC.

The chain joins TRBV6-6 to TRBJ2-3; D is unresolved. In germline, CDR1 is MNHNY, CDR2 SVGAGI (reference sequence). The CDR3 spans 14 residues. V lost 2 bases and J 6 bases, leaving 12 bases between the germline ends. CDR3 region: CASSYAAAGDTQYF. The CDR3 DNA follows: TGTGCCAGCAGTTACGCAGCCGCCGGGGATACGCAGTATTTT.

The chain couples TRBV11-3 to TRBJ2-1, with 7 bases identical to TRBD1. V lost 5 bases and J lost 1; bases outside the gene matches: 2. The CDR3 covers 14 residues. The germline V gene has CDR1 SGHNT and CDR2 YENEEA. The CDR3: CASSNRGSYNEQFF. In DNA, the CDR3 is TGTGCCAGCAGCAACAGGGGTTCCTACAATGAGCAGTTCTTC.